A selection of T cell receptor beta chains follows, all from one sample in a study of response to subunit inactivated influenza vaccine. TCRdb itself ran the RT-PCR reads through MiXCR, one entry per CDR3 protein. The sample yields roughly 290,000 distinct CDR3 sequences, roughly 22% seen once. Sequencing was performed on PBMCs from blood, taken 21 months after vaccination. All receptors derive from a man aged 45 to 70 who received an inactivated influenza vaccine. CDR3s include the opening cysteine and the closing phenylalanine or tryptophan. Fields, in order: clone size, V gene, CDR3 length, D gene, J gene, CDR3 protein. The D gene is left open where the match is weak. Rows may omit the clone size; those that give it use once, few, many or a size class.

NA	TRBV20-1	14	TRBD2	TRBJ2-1	CSARGLAGHNEQFF
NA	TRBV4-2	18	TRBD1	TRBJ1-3	CASSQTSQGRGTGNTIYF
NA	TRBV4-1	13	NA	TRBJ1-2	CASSQERGYGYTF
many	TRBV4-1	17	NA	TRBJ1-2	CASSQGEWRGAGYGYTF
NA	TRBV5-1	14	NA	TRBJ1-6	CASSLAGRDSPLHF
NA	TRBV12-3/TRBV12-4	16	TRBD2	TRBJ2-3	CASRTSGGASTDTQYF
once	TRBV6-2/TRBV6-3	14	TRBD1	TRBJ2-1	CASSYFNRGSEQFF
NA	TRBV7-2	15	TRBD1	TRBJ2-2	CASRTGTGRTGELFF
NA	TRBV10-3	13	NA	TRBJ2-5	CAIRDRSQETQYF
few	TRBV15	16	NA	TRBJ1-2	CATSRERAGLNYGYTF
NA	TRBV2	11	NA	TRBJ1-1	CASSEVTEAFF
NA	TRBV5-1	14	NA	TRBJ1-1	CASSLGGPDTEAFF
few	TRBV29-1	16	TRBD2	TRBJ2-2	CSVPNSGGAHTGELFF
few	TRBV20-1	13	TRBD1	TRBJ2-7	CSARTGNSYEQYF
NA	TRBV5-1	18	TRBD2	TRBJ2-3	CASAVGGGGVRDTDTQYF
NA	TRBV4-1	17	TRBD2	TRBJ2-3	CASSQRGAGGSEDTQYF
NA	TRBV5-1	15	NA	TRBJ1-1	CASSSETGAATEAFF
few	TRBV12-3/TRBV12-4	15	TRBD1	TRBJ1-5	CASSLTDRAGEAQHF
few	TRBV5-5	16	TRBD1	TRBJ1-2	CASIPSGTGPFYGYTF
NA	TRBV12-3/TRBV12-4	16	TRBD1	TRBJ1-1	CANSYGTVAMNTEAFF
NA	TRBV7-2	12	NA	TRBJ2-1	CASSLSPHQQFF
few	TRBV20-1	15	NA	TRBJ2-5	CSAFSRQGGYETQYF
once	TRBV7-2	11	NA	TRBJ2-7	CVSSLALEQYF
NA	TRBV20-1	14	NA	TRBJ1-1	CSALEGGPNTEALF
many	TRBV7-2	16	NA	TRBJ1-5	CASSLKGTDSNQPQHF
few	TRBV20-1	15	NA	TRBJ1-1	CSARYRGSTNTEAFF
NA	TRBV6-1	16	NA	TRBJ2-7	CASSPHPNGGMYEQYF